The rows below give T cell receptor beta chains drawn from one sample of a study of long-term antiretroviral therapy in people with HIV. Profiling relied on immunoSEQ multiplex PCR, and the TCRdb table lists in-frame clones only, not all of them. Among fewer than 25,000 clones listed, about 87% were seen once. The sample consisted of unsorted PBMCs, taken 1.8 years before starting antiretroviral therapy. Receptor source: a man aged 50 to 59 with HIV. CDR3s include the opening cysteine and the closing phenylalanine or tryptophan. D genes are given only for firm matches. The size of a clone is reported for some rows only, either as once, few or many, or as a class for expanded clones.

J gene,V gene,D gene,clone size,CDR3 protein,CDR3 DNA
TRBJ1-3,TRBV5-4,TRBD1,.,CASSQGTARNTIYF,TGTGCCAGCTCCCAAGGGACAGCCAGAAACACCATATATTTT
TRBJ1-1,TRBV5-1,.,.,CASSFEGVNTEAFF,TGCGCCAGCAGCTTCGAAGGGGTGAACACTGAAGCTTTCTTT
TRBJ2-3,TRBV30,TRBD1,once,CAWDRVTPDTQYF,TGTGCCTGGGACAGGGTGACCCCAGATACGCAGTATTTT
TRBJ2-3,TRBV4-1,.,.,CASSQEGTDTDTQYF,TGCGCCAGCAGCCAAGAAGGGACCGACACAGATACGCAGTATTTT
TRBJ2-3,TRBV5-1,TRBD2,.,CASSLVSGGVTDTQYF,TGCGCCAGCAGCTTGGTTTCGGGGGGGGTAACAGATACGCAGTATTTT
TRBJ2-3,TRBV5-1,.,.,CASRRLVRNTDTQYF,TGCGCCAGCAGGCGCCTAGTAAGGAACACAGATACGCAGTATTTT
TRBJ2-1,TRBV2,.,.,CASRERDDSYNEQFF,TGTGCCAGCAGAGAAAGGGACGACTCCTACAATGAGCAGTTCTTC
TRBJ2-1,TRBV11-2,.,.,CASSAGVGREQFF,TGTGCCAGCAGCGCCGGGGTAGGGCGTGAGCAGTTCTTC
TRBJ2-7,TRBV6-1,TRBD1,.,CASSEPDRANEYEQYF,TGTGCCAGCAGTGAGCCAGACAGGGCTAATGAGTACGAGCAGTACTTC
TRBJ2-7,TRBV10-3,TRBD2,.,CAISESLAGGYEQYF,TGTGCCATCAGTGAGTCACTAGCGGGGGGCTACGAGCAGTACTTC
TRBJ2-3,TRBV29-1,TRBD1,once,CSVEDPSDRGNTDTQYF,TGCAGCGTTGAAGATCCCTCGGACAGGGGGAACACAGATACGCAGTATTTT
TRBJ1-5,TRBV5-6,.,once,CASSSAFSNQPQHF,TGTGCCAGCAGCTCGGCTTTTAGCAATCAGCCCCAGCATTTT
TRBJ1-5,TRBV29-1,.,once,CSVGLQGSNQPQHF,TGCAGCGTTGGTTTACAGGGAAGCAATCAGCCCCAGCATTTT
TRBJ1-2,TRBV7-9,TRBD1,.,CASGKDRGQSYGYTF,TGTGCCAGCGGAAAAGACAGGGGGCAGAGCTATGGCTACACCTTC
TRBJ2-7,TRBV27,TRBD1,.,CASTHGTEAVYEQYF,TGTGCCAGCACCCACGGGACAGAGGCCGTCTACGAGCAGTACTTC
TRBJ2-2,TRBV10-3,.,.,CAISEPIPGAGELFF,TGTGCCATCAGTGAGCCCATTCCTGGGGCCGGGGAGCTGTTTTTT
TRBJ2-2,TRBV5-1,.,.,CASSLRELYTGELFF,TGCGCCAGCAGCTTGAGAGAACTTTACACCGGGGAGCTGTTTTTT
TRBJ1-1,TRBV11-2,.,.,CASSLLSQRTNTEAFF,TGTGCCAGCAGCTTACTTTCTCAGCGCACGAACACTGAAGCTTTCTTT
TRBJ1-3,TRBV30,.,.,CAWQSKDSANTIYF,TGTGCCTGGCAAAGCAAGGACAGCGCTAACACCATATATTTT
TRBJ2-3,TRBV29-1,TRBD2,.,CSGTAGATDTQYF,TGCAGCGGGACAGCGGGGGCCACAGATACGCAGTATTTT
TRBJ1-4,TRBV18,.,.,CASSPDRAPTNEKLFF,TGTGCCAGCTCACCAGACCGGGCCCCAACTAATGAAAAACTGTTTTTT
TRBJ2-3,TRBV7-9,TRBD2,.,CASSLGQTSGGVDTQYF,TGTGCCAGCAGCTTAGGACAAACTAGCGGGGGGGTGGATACGCAGTATTTT
TRBJ2-7,TRBV11-3,TRBD1,.,CASSTGAGGYEQYF,TGTGCCAGCAGCACGGGTGCAGGGGGTTACGAGCAGTACTTC
TRBJ2-7,TRBV11-2,TRBD2,.,CASSLGGIYEQYF,TGTGCCAGCAGCTTGGGGGGGATCTACGAGCAGTACTTC
TRBJ2-3,TRBV5-4,.,.,CASSPRTVTDTQYF,TGTGCCAGCAGCCCACGGACAGTAACAGATACGCAGTATTTT
TRBJ1-1,TRBV4-1,.,.,CASSQERGGNTEAFF,TGCGCCAGCAGCCAAGAAAGAGGGGGGAACACTGAAGCTTTCTTT
TRBJ1-1,TRBV30,.,.,CAWRRQWNTEAFF,TGTGCCTGGAGGAGACAGTGGAACACTGAAGCTTTCTTT
TRBJ1-1,TRBV12-5,TRBD1,.,CASGLGQGEGEAFF,TGTGCTAGTGGTTTGGGACAGGGGGAGGGTGAAGCTTTCTTT
TRBJ1-5,TRBV5-5,.,once,CASSLSGGAQHF,TGTGCCAGCAGCTTGTCAGGAGGAGCCCAGCATTTT
TRBJ1-1,TRBV5-1,.,.,CASSLQQGTEAFF,TGCGCCAGCAGCTTACAGCAGGGCACTGAAGCTTTCTTT
TRBJ2-1,TRBV6-4,TRBD2,.,CASSRNAGLVNEQFF,TGTGCCAGCAGTCGTAATGCGGGACTAGTCAATGAGCAGTTCTTC
TRBJ2-7,TRBV18,TRBD2,.,CASSWTAGDLREQYF,TGTGCCAGCTCATGGACGGCGGGGGACCTACGGGAGCAGTACTTC
TRBJ1-5,TRBV19,.,.,CASNGDLNQPQHF,TGTGCCAGTAACGGGGACCTCAATCAGCCCCAGCATTTT
TRBJ2-5,TRBV7-3,TRBD1,.,CASSERGPRDSGTQYF,TGTGCCAGCAGCGAAAGGGGGCCTAGAGACAGCGGGACCCAGTACTTC
TRBJ2-2,TRBV2,.,.,CASSDGGLGTGELFF,TGTGCCAGCAGTGATGGAGGGCTGGGCACCGGGGAGCTGTTTTTT
TRBJ2-2,TRBV5-1,TRBD2,.,CASSPLAGDGTGELFF,TGCGCCAGCAGCCCTTTAGCGGGAGACGGGACCGGGGAGCTGTTTTTT
TRBJ2-2,TRBV28,TRBD2,.,CASSLRAGGANTGELFF,TGTGCCAGCAGTTTGAGGGCGGGGGGCGCGAACACCGGGGAGCTGTTTTTT
TRBJ2-7,TRBV18,.,.,CASSPLGISNAQYF,TGTGCCAGCTCACCACTAGGCATCTCCAATGCCCAGTACTTC
TRBJ2-1,TRBV5-1,.,.,CASSLELGNEQFF,TGCGCCAGCAGCTTGGAGCTGGGGAATGAGCAGTTCTTC
TRBJ1-4,TRBV18,TRBD1,.,CASSHGQGSTNEKLFF,TGTGCCAGCTCACACGGACAGGGGTCTACTAATGAAAAACTGTTTTTT
TRBJ2-7,TRBV10-3,TRBD1,.,CAISTGDPPLYEQYF,TGTGCCATAAGTACAGGGGATCCCCCTTTATACGAGCAGTACTTC
TRBJ2-1,TRBV29-1,TRBD2,.,CSVVGGGGSYNEQFF,TGCAGCGTTGTTGGCGGGGGGGGCTCCTACAATGAGCAGTTCTTC
TRBJ1-1,TRBV9,.,once,CASSVTVNTEAFF,TGTGCCAGCAGCGTAACAGTGAACACTGAAGCTTTCTTT
TRBJ2-1,TRBV7-9,.,.,CASSLLGTKNNEQFF,TGTGCCAGCAGCTTATTGGGGACGAAGAACAATGAGCAGTTCTTC
TRBJ1-1,TRBV4-1,.,.,CASSQDGPRTGFGSTEAFF,TGCGCCAGCAGCCAAGATGGCCCCCGAACAGGGTTTGGTTCCACTGAAGCTTTCTTT
TRBJ2-3,TRBV11-2,.,.,CASTTNRRADTQYF,TGTGCCAGCACCACCAACCGGAGGGCAGATACGCAGTATTTT
TRBJ2-3,TRBV28,TRBD2,.,CASSSGGDSDTQYF,TGTGCCAGCAGTAGCGGGGGGGATTCAGATACGCAGTATTTT
TRBJ2-7,TRBV27,.,.,CASSFSIHPGEQYF,TGTGCCAGCAGTTTCTCGATTCATCCAGGCGAGCAGTACTTC
TRBJ2-4,TRBV4-1,TRBD2,once,CASKPGWGGQNIQYF,TGCGCCAGCAAGCCTGGGTGGGGGGGTCAAAACATTCAGTACTTC
TRBJ1-1,TRBV5-1,TRBD1,.,CASRGTGVEAFF,TGCGCCAGCCGAGGAACAGGGGTGGAAGCTTTCTTT
TRBJ2-3,TRBV5-1,.,.,CASSSDPGANTQYF,TGCGCCAGCAGCTCCGACCCCGGGGCCAATACGCAGTATTTT
TRBJ2-5,TRBV19,.,.,CASSMQGFTETQYF,TGTGCCAGTAGTATGCAGGGGTTTACGGAGACCCAGTACTTC
TRBJ1-6,TRBV27,TRBD1,.,CASSLDRVGSPLHF,TGTGCCAGCAGTCTCGACAGGGTCGGTTCACCCCTCCACTTT
TRBJ2-7,TRBV6-1,TRBD2,.,CATEPSSGGPWEQYF,TGTGCCACCGAGCCTTCTAGCGGGGGGCCTTGGGAGCAGTACTTC
TRBJ1-2,TRBV7-2,TRBD1,.,CASSLGTGQGPGGYTF,TGTGCCAGCAGCCTCGGGACGGGACAGGGGCCGGGGGGCTACACCTTC
TRBJ2-7,TRBV27,TRBD1,.,CASSFLRTGNEQYF,TGTGCCAGCAGTTTTTTAAGGACAGGGAACGAGCAGTACTTC
TRBJ1-2,TRBV30,.,.,CAWKASALDGYTF,TGTGCCTGGAAGGCTTCAGCCCTAGATGGCTACACCTTC